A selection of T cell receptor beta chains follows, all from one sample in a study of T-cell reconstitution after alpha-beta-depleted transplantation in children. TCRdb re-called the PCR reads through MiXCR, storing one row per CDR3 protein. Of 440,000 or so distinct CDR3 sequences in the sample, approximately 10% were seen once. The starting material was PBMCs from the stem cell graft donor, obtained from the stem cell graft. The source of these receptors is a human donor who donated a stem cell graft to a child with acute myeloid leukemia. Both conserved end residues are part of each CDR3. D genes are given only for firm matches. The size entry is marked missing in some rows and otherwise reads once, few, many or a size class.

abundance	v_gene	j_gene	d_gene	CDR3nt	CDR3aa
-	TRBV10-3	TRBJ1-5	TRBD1	TGTGCCATCAGTGAGTCCTGGGACAGGGTAGATCAGCCCCAGCATTTT	CAISESWDRVDQPQHF
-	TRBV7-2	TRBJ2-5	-	TGTGCCAGCAGCAACCGGGACCTCCGACGAGGGGAGACCCAGTACTTC	CASSNRDLRRGETQYF
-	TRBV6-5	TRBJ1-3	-	TGTGCCAGCAGGGACACCCGAAACACCATATATTTT	CASRDTRNTIYF
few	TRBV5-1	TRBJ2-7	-	TGCGCCAGCAGCCCCCCGGACGCCTACGAGCAGTACTTC	CASSPPDAYEQYF
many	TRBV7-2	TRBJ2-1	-	TGTGCCAGCAGCCCCCGGCTTTCCTACAATGAGCAGTTCTTC	CASSPRLSYNEQFF
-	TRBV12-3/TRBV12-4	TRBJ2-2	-	TGTGCCAGCACCCCACCGGGGGACACCGGGGAGCTGTTTTTT	CASTPPGDTGELFF
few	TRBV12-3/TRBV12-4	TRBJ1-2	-	TGTGCCAGCGGGGGTTCAGTCTATGGCTACACCTTC	CASGGSVYGYTF
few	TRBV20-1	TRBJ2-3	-	TGCAGTGCTATCTCGGGGGGCACTAGCACAGATACGCAGTATTTT	CSAISGGTSTDTQYF
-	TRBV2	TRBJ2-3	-	TGTGCCAGCAGTTTCCAGGGACCAGATACGCAGTATTTT	CASSFQGPDTQYF
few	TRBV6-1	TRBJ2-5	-	TGTGCCAGCAGTGAATTGGGTCAAGAGACCCAGTACTTC	CASSELGQETQYF
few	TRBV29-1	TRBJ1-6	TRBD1	TGCAGCGTCGGACAGGGTAAAAATTCACCCCTCCACTTT	CSVGQGKNSPLHF
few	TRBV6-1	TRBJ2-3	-	TGTGCCAGCAGCCCCCCTGGGGCGGGGGACAAAGATATGCAGTATTTT	CASSPPGAGDKDMQYF
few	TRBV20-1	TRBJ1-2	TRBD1	TGCAGTGCTAGAGAGCACGGGACAGGGGGATACACCTTC	CSAREHGTGGYTF
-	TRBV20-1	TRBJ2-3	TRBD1	TGCAGTGCTACCCGGACAGGGGCGATCACAGATACGCAGTATTTT	CSATRTGAITDTQYF
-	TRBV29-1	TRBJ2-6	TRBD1	TGCAGCGTTGAAGTCCCGAACAGGGGTGGGATTAGCTCTGGGGCCAACGTCCTGACTTTC	CSVEVPNRGGISSGANVLTF
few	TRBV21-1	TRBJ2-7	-	TGTGCCAGCAGCCGACCGACAGTCGGCGCCTGGTACGAGCAGTACTTC	CASSRPTVGAWYEQYF
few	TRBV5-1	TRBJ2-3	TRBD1	TGCGCCAGCAGCTCTACAGGGGATAGCACAGATACGCAGTATTTT	CASSSTGDSTDTQYF
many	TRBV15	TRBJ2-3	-	TGTGCCACCAGCAGCCCCCATGGGGGGCCGTCGGCCCCTAGCACAGATACGCAGTATTTT	CATSSPHGGPSAPSTDTQYF
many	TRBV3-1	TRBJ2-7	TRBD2	TGTGCCAGCAGCCAAGAAGTGAGCGGGAGTTTCCACGAGCAGTACTTC	CASSQEVSGSFHEQYF
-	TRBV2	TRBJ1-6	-	TGTGCCACCAAGATAGGGGTGACAAGTTATAATTCACCCCTCCACTTT	CATKIGVTSYNSPLHF
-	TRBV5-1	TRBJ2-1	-	TGCGCCAGCAGCCTGACAACCGCCGCATATAATGAGCAGTTCTTC	CASSLTTAAYNEQFF
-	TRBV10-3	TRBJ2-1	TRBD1	TGTGCCGCGCAAGCATCAGGGGGCGAGAGTTGGAATGAGCAGTTCTTC	CAAQASGGESWNEQFF
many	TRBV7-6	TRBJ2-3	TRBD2	TGTGCCAGCAGCTTAGCTCCGGGACTAGCGGACGGACACACAGATACGCAGTATTTT	CASSLAPGLADGHTDTQYF
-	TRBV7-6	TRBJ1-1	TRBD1	TGTGCCAGCAGCGGGGACAGGGGCGTTGGGGAAGCTTTCTTT	CASSGDRGVGEAFF
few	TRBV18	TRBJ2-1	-	TGTGCCAGCTCACCTAGCGGCCCCACTGAGCAGTTCTTC	CASSPSGPTEQFF
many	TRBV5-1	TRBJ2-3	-	TGCGCCAGCAGCACAGCGACAGGATTTAGCACAGATACGCAGTATTTT	CASSTATGFSTDTQYF
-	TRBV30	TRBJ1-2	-	TGTGCCTGGAGCGCACCTGTGGGCGGCTATGGCTACACCTTC	CAWSAPVGGYGYTF